One sample yielded the 26 T cell receptor beta chains listed below, sequenced in a study of T-cell reconstitution after alpha-beta-depleted transplantation in children. For TCRbeta, the library was prepared with unique molecular identifiers. TCRdb reprocessed the PCR reads with MiXCR, giving one entry per CDR3 protein. This sample has approximately 500,000 distinct CDR3 sequences; approximately 10% occur once, and the top ten carry around 2%. The sequences come from PBMCs, collected before TCRalphabeta/CD19-depleted stem cell transplant. Receptor source: a child aged 2-15 years with inherited bone marrow failure, due to receive a stem cell transplant.

In this sample, this clonotype turned up many times. Written as DNA, the CDR3 is TGTGCCAGCAGTCCCGGGACTAGCGGGAATTATGAGCAGTTCTTC. Residues: CASSPGTSGNYEQFF. The rearrangement links TRBV27 to TRBJ2-1, with 13 bases identical to TRBD2. This CDR3 has 15 amino acids. V dropped 5 bases and J dropped 8; count of bases not matched to a gene: 6. Looked up from germline, CDR1 is MNHEY and CDR2 is SMNVEV (reference sequence).

This sequence joins TRBV6-4 and TRBJ2-3, with D maybe TRBD1 (5 bases). The CDR3 length is 17 residues. The V and J ends lost 4 bases and 2 bases respectively, with 19 bases between them. CDR1 is MRHNA and CDR2 is SNTAGT in the germline V gene. CDR3 in DNA: TGTGCCAGCAGTGTCCCCGACAGCTTAAGGAACACAGATACGCAGTATTTT. It specifies CASSVPDSLRNTDTQYF.

The chain recombines TRBV20-1 with TRBJ2-1; 9 bases match TRBD2. The germline gives CDR1 DFQATT, CDR2 SNEGSKA (reference sequence). The CDR3 totals 18 residues. Trimming cost V 0 bases and J 4 bases; bases outside gene matches: 13. The CDR3, as DNA: TGCAGTGCTAGAGACCAGATCACCGGGACTAGCAGATACAATGAGCAGTTCTTC. This sequence encodes CSARDQITGTSRYNEQFF.

V and J are TRBV7-9 and TRBJ1-2, with D possibly being TRBD1 (5 bases). With 1 base removed from V and 5 bases from J, the gap between germline ends came to 14 bases. Germline V gene lookup returns CDR1 SEHNR and CDR2 FQNEAQ (reference sequence). The CDR3 length is 15 residues. The CDR3 coding sequence is TGTGCCAGCAGCTTAGGCGTTTCTGGGGGGTATGGCTACACCTTC. Encoded protein: CASSLGVSGGYGYTF.

The sample holds many counts of this clonotype. This chain joins TRBV5-4 and TRBJ1-1; D is possibly TRBD1 (6 bases). This CDR3 is 16 amino acids long. Trimming took 0 bases from V and 5 from J, leaving 17 bases between them. CDR1 is SGHNT and CDR2 is YYREEE in the germline V gene (reference sequence). For the CDR3, the DNA is TGTGCCAGCAGCTTGGAGACAGCGGGGGCGCTGACTGAAGCTTTCTTT. Translating it yields CASSLETAGALTEAFF.

The rearrangement links TRBV20-1 to TRBJ2-3; 9 bases are a match to TRBD1. Trimming at V came to 6 bases and at J to 5 bases, leaving 9 bases not matched to a gene. From germline, CDR1 is DFQATT and CDR2 SNEGSKA (reference sequence). The CDR3 runs to 14 residues. CDR3: CSARGDRALDTQYF. CDR3 in DNA: TGCAGTGCGAGGGGGGACAGGGCTTTAGATACGCAGTATTTT.

This clonotype was observed at least ten times. V usage is TRBV28 and J usage is TRBJ2-7, with a weak D call TRBD2 (8 bases). Trimming shortened V by 0 bases and J by 11 bases, and 17 bases separated the two germline ends. The CDR3 contains 14 residues. In germline, CDR1 is MDHEN, CDR2 SYDVKM. CDR3 DNA sequence: TGTGCCAGCAGTTTATGGAACTACAGGGGACTAGAGTACTTC. It codes for CASSLWNYRGLEYF.

The chain combines TRBV6-2 or TRBV6-3 with TRBJ2-7; 13 bases agree with TRBD2. The CDR3 extends over 15 amino acids. The V and J ends lost 6 bases and 3 bases, in that order; junction bases with no gene match: 5. CDR1 and CDR2 (germline): MNHEY, SVGEGT. The chain's CDR3 is CASRRTSGRIYEQYF. The CDR3 coding sequence is TGTGCCAGCAGGCGGACTAGCGGGAGAATCTACGAGCAGTACTTC.

This clonotype has at least ten counts. The chain couples TRBV5-5 to TRBJ2-3; the D is unclear. The CDR3 extends over 14 amino acids. Germline V gene lookup returns CDR1 SGHKS and CDR2 YYEKEE (reference sequence). V gave up 0 bases and J gave up 2 bases, with 7 bases separating them. For the CDR3, the DNA is TGTGCCAGCAGCTTGGGCCCGTACACAGATACGCAGTATTTT. Protein: CASSLGPYTDTQYF. Full variable domain (remainder filled in from reference TRBV5-5 and TRBJ2-3): DAGVTQSPTHLIKTRGQQVTLRCSPISGHKSVSWYQQVLGQGPQFIFQYYEKEERGRGNFPDRFSARQFPNYSSELNVNALLLGDSALYLCASSLGPYTDTQYFGPGTRLTVL.

This clonotype is a singleton in its sample. This sequence may be a read error, since a much larger clone differs from it by one base. This chain connects TRBV6-2 or TRBV6-3 to TRBJ2-3; D unclear. Germline V gene sequence: CDR1 MNHEY, CDR2 SVGEGT. This CDR3 contains 13 residues. The CDR3 coding sequence is TGTGCCAGCAGTTACCGGGCCAGACTTCGCGAGGATTTT. Its translation is CASSYRARLREDF.

In this sample, this clonotype turned up many times. This chain uses TRBV24-1 with TRBJ1-2; D is undetermined. This CDR3 has 14 amino acids. Between the trimmed V and J ends, which lost 2 bases and 4 bases, there was a span of 10 bases. Germline CDR1 and CDR2: KGHDR and SFDVKD. CDR3 sequence reads: CATSDSWRTYGYTF. CDR3 nucleotides: TGTGCCACCAGTGATTCATGGCGGACCTATGGCTACACCTTC.

J is TRBJ2-3 and V is TRBV4-1; the D gene could be TRBD1 or TRBD2 (5 bases each). Trimming removed 1 base at V and 4 bases at J, with 9 bases between. This CDR3 comprises 14 residues. The germline gives CDR1 MGHRA, CDR2 YSYEKL. The CDR3 DNA is TGCGCCAGCAGCCAAGTTACGGGACCAGATACGCAGTATTTT. It is translated as CASSQVTGPDTQYF.

This clonotype came up many times. The rearrangement links TRBV5-1 to TRBJ2-3; 8 bases align to TRBD2. Per the germline V gene, CDR1 is SGHRS and CDR2 is YFSETQ. This CDR3 has 16 residues. After removal of 0 bases from V and 2 bases from J, the junction contained 5 bases not matched to a gene. CDR3 in DNA: TGCGCCAGCAGCTTGGTAGCGGGAATGCACACAGATACGCAGTATTTT. Translation: CASSLVAGMHTDTQYF.

The sample holds a few counts of this clonotype. The chain is built from TRBV5-1 and TRBJ2-1; D unresolved. Trimming removed 5 bases from V and 3 bases from J, with 9 bases in between. CDR1 and CDR2 (germline): SGHRS, YFSETQ. The CDR3 totals 13 residues. CDR3 loop: CASRTPIYNEQFF. The CDR3 region has the DNA TGCGCCAGCAGGACCCCCATCTACAATGAGCAGTTCTTC.

This clonotype has a count of ten or more. The chain couples TRBV6-5 to TRBJ2-5; D assignment may be TRBD1 or TRBD2 (5 bases each). The germline gives CDR1 MNHEY, CDR2 SVGAGI. The CDR3 is 16 amino acids. Deletions cut 2 bases from V and 5 bases from J, with 18 bases between. The CDR3 sequence: CASSYQARGPQETQYF. The CDR3 region has the DNA TGTGCCAGCAGTTACCAGGCTAGGGGACCTCAGGAGACCCAGTACTTC.

The genes are TRBV7-9 and TRBJ2-6; no clear D gene. The CDR3 totals 16 residues. Germline CDR1 and CDR2: SEHNR and FQNEAQ (reference sequence). The V and J ends lost 2 bases and 0 bases respectively, with 8 bases between them. The CDR3 DNA follows: TGTGCCAGCAGCTTACGGACGGACTCTGGGGCCAACGTCCTGACTTTC. It is translated as CASSLRTDSGANVLTF.

This clonotype was seen a handful of times. This chain joins TRBV30 and TRBJ2-7, with a tentative D call TRBD2 (5 bases). The V gene lost 2 bases and the J gene lost 3 bases, with 14 bases spanning the gap. This CDR3 is 14 amino acids long. CDR1 GTSNPN and CDR2 SVGIG come from the germline V gene (reference sequence). The CDR3 region is CAWSSGLGRYEQYF. The CDR3 DNA reads as TGTGCCTGGAGTTCCGGACTGGGCCGCTACGAGCAGTACTTC. The complete variable domain, with remaining parts taken from reference TRBV30 and TRBJ2-7, reads SQTIHQWPATLVQPVGSPLSLECTVEGTSNPNLYWYRQAAGRGLQLLFYSVGIGQISSEVPQNLSASRPQDRQFILSSKKLLLSDSGFYLCAWSSGLGRYEQYFGPGTRLTVT.

This clonotype was counted many times. Here the CDR3 DNA reads TGTGCCTGGAGTGTCCAGGGCTCCACAGATACGCAGTATTTT. Translated, it gives CAWSVQGSTDTQYF. The chain recombines TRBV30 with TRBJ2-3; TRBD1 might be the D (5 bases). This CDR3 has 14 residues. Per germline, CDR1 GTSNPN and CDR2 SVGIG (reference sequence). Trimming took 0 bases from V and 2 from J, leaving 9 bases between them. The complete variable domain, with remaining parts taken from reference TRBV30 and TRBJ2-3, reads SQTIHQWPATLVQPVGSPLSLECTVEGTSNPNLYWYRQAAGRGLQLLFYSVGIGQISSEVPQNLSASRPQDRQFILSSKKLLLSDSGFYLCAWSVQGSTDTQYFGPGTRLTVL.

This clonotype came up many times. The chain couples TRBV3-1 to TRBJ2-7; the D is unclear. The CDR3 consists of 14 residues. Trimming took 1 base from V and 4 from J, leaving 11 bases between them. Germline CDR1 reads LGHDT; CDR2 reads YNNKEL (reference sequence). This CDR3 is CASSQGSLLYEQYF. CDR3 coding DNA: TGTGCCAGCAGCCAAGGTAGCCTCCTTTACGAGCAGTACTTC.

The sample holds many counts of this clonotype. V is TRBV12-3 or TRBV12-4 and J is TRBJ1-5, with 7 bases that match TRBD1. The CDR3 is 15 amino acids. V gave up 5 bases and J gave up 4 bases; unmatched junction bases: 8. The CDR3 DNA sequence: TGTGCCAGCAGTCCTCAGGGGGTGGGTAATCAGCCCCAGCATTTT. The encoded protein is CASSPQGVGNQPQHF.

This clonotype was seen only a few times. The chain joins TRBV12-3 or TRBV12-4 to TRBJ2-7; D may match TRBD1 or TRBD2 (5 bases each). Trimming removed 5 bases from V and 3 bases from J, with 20 bases in between. This CDR3 has 16 amino acids. The CDR3 reads CASSGGGGSADYEQYF. In DNA form, the CDR3 reads TGTGCCAGCAGTGGGGGTGGTGGTAGCGCCGACTACGAGCAGTACTTC.

This clonotype has at least ten counts. The V call is TRBV12-3 or TRBV12-4, the J call TRBJ2-7, with 8 bases identical to TRBD2. The length of the CDR3 is 13 residues. After removal of 5 bases from V and 7 bases from J, the junction contained 7 bases not matched to a gene. The CDR3 loop reads CASSHIQREEQYF. CDR3 DNA sequence: TGTGCCAGCAGTCACATACAGCGGGAGGAGCAGTACTTC.

The rearrangement uses TRBV5-5 and TRBJ2-7, with 11 positions matching TRBD2. The CDR3 is made up of 14 amino acids. J gave up 4 bases and V 10 bases, and 10 bases lay outside the gene matches. In germline, CDR1 is SGHKS, CDR2 YYEKEE (reference sequence). The CDR3: CAVREGTSGYEQYF. CDR3 bases: TGTGCCGTCCGGGAAGGGACTAGCGGTTACGAGCAGTACTTC.

Ten or more counts support this clonotype. The V call is TRBV4-1, the J call TRBJ1-1; maybe TRBD1 (6 bases). Per the germline V gene, CDR1 is MGHRA and CDR2 is YSYEKL. The CDR3 covers 15 residues. V was pared by 3 bases and J by 8 bases, with 19 bases between. CDR3 sequence reads: CASSHSPLADREAFF. The CDR3 DNA follows: TGCGCCAGCAGCCATTCCCCCTTGGCCGACAGGGAAGCTTTCTTT.

The sample holds many counts of this clonotype. This chain connects TRBV15 to TRBJ1-2; TRBD1 matches 7 bases. In germline, CDR1 is LNHNV, CDR2 YYDKDF (reference sequence). CDR3 length: 15 residues. The V gene end was trimmed by 5 bases and the J gene end by 4 bases; junction bases not matched to a gene: 10. CDR3: CATSGMRTGSYGYTF. The CDR3 DNA is TGTGCCACCAGCGGAATGAGGACAGGTAGCTATGGCTACACCTTC.

This clonotype has a count of ten or more. The V and J genes are TRBV4-1 and TRBJ2-1; TRBD1 might be the D (6 bases). V shed 2 bases and J shed 3 bases, with 17 bases lying between them. The CDR3 covers 17 residues. Per the germline V gene, CDR1 is MGHRA and CDR2 is YSYEKL. CDR3 nucleotide sequence: TGCGCCAGCAGCCAACCTCTTCGGGGACATCTCTACAATGAGCAGTTCTTC. This translates into CASSQPLRGHLYNEQFF.